Listed below are T cell receptor beta chains from one sample, sequenced in a study of tumor and adjacent non-tumor tissue in lung cancer. TCRdb ran MiXCR on the multiplex PCR reads and lists one entry per CDR3 protein. The sample gives about 120,000 distinct CDR3 sequences, 84% of which show up once; more than 20% is in the top ten. The sequenced sample consisted of lung tumor tissue. The origin of the receptors is a man between 65 and 85 years old with non-small cell lung cancer. Both conserved end residues are part of each CDR3.

16,TRBJ2-3,TRBV6-2/TRBV6-3,CATTACRGVNTDTQYF
12,TRBJ2-5,TRBV29-1,CSVETWGETQYF
13,TRBJ1-2,TRBV5-5,CANSLDGFCGYTF
14,TRBJ2-5,TRBV11-3,CASSLVATTETQYF
17,TRBJ2-4,TRBV5-6,CASSATGTGVVENIQYF
14,TRBJ2-3,TRBV11-2,CASSLIPGSNMQYF
13,TRBJ2-7,TRBV29-1,CSLRGGTSYEQYF
11,TRBJ1-2,TRBV12-3/TRBV12-4,CASILGDGYAF
15,TRBJ1-1,TRBV6-1,CASRPSPGGAGDAFF
15,TRBJ1-1,TRBV5-6,CASSFLGTSNTEAFF
13,TRBJ2-1,TRBV6-5,CASRELIYDEQFF
17,TRBJ1-5,TRBV19,CASSPTGTGGSNQPQHF
16,TRBJ2-1,TRBV11-2,CASSLGGMDGYNELFF
12,TRBJ1-3,TRBV28,CASSSVRNTIYF
15,TRBJ2-7,TRBV2,CACSLTSGGTYEQYF
17,TRBJ1-2,TRBV4-3,CASSQYGRPYFNYGYSF
16,TRBJ1-1,TRBV11-3,CASSFRDRALNNEAFF
14,TRBJ1-1,TRBV12-3/TRBV12-4,CTSSFAGKNTEAFF